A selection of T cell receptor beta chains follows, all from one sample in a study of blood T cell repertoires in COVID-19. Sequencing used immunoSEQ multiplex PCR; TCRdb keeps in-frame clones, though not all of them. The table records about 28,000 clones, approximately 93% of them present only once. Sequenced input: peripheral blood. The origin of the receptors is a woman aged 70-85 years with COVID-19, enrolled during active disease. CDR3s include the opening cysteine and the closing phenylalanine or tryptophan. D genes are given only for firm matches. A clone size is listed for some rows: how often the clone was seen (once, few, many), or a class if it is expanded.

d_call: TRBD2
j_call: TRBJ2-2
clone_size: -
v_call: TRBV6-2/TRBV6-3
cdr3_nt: TGTGCCAGCAGTTCGGTCGGGACTAGCGCCACCGGGGAGCTGTTTTTT
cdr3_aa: CASSSVGTSATGELFF

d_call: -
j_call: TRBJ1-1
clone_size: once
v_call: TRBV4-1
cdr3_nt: TGCGCCAGCAGCCAAGAATCGGCTGAGGTTGAAGCTTTCTTT
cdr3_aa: CASSQESAEVEAFF

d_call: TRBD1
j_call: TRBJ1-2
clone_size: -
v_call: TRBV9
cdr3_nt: TGTGCCAGCACTAAAACAGGGGACGGCTACACCTTC
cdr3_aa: CASTKTGDGYTF

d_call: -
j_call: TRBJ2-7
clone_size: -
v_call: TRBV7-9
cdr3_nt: TGTGCCAGCAGCTTTGACACGACCACCTACGAGCAGTACTTC
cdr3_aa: CASSFDTTTYEQYF

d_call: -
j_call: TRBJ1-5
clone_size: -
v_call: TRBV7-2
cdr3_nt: TGTGCCAGCAGCTTACGGAGGGGTAGGGGCAATCAGCCCCAGCATTTT
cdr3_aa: CASSLRRGRGNQPQHF

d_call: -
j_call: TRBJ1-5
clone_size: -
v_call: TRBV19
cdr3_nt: TGTGCCAGTAGTGCAGGGGCAAAGCAGCCCCAGCATTTT
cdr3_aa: CASSAGAKQPQHF

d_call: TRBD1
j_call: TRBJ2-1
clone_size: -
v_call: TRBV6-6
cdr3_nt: TGTGCCAGCAGTTATCAGGGGGATCCGGACAATGAGCAGTTCTTC
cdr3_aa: CASSYQGDPDNEQFF

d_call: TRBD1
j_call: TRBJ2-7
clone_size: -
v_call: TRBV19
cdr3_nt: TGTGCCAGTAGTATAGGGGACAGCTTGTACTTC
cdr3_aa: CASSIGDSLYF

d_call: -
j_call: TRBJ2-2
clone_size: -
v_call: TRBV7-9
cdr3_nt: TGTGCCAGCAGCTTCCGACTAGATTCCGTCTCGTCGGGGGAGCTGTTTTTT
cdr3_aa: CASSFRLDSVSSGELFF

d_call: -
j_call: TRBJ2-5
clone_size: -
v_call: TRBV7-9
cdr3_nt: TGTGCCAGCAGTTACTCACAGCTTTGGGAGACCCAGTACTTC
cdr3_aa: CASSYSQLWETQYF

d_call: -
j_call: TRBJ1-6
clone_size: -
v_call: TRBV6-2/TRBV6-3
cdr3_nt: TGTGCCAGCAGTTATACCGGAGCGACTAATTCACCCCTCCACTTT
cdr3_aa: CASSYTGATNSPLHF

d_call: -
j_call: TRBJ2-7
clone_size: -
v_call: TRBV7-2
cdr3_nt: TGTGCCAGCAGCCAAGGGGGCTACGAGCAGTACTTC
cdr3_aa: CASSQGGYEQYF

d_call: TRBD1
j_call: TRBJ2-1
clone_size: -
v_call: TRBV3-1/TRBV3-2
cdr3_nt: TGTGCCAGCAGCCAGGACAGGGCCTCCTACAATGAGCAGTTCTTC
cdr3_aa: CASSQDRASYNEQFF

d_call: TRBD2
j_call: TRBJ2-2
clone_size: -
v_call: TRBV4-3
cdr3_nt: TGCGCCAGCAGCCTCAAGACAAAGGCGGGAGATCGGGCCGGGGAGCTGTTTTTT
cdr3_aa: CASSLKTKAGDRAGELFF

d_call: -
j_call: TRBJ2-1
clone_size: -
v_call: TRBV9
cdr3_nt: TGTGCCAGCAGCCCAGCGGTTGGCTCCTACAATGAGCAGTTCTTC
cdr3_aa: CASSPAVGSYNEQFF

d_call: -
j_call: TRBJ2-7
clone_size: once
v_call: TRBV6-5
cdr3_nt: TGTGCCAGCAGTTACTCCTTTCGTGACAGGTTCTACGAGCAGTACTTC
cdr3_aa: CASSYSFRDRFYEQYF